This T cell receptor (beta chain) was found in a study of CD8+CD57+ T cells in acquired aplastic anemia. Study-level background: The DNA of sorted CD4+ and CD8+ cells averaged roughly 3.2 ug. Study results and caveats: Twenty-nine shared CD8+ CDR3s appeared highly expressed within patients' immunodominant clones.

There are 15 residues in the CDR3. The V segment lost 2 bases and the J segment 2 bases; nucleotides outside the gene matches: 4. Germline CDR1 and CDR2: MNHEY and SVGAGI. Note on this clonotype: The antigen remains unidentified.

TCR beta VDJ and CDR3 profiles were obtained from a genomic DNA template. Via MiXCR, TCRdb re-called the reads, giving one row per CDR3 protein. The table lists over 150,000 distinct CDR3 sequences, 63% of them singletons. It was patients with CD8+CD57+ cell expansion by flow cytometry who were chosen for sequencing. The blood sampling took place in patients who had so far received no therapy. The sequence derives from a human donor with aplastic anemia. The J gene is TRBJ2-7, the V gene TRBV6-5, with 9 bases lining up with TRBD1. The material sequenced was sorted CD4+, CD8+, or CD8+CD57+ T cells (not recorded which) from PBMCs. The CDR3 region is CASSYGWTGAYEQYF. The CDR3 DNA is TGTGCCAGCAGTTACGGCTGGACAGGGGCCTACGAGCAGTACTTC.